This T cell receptor (beta chain) was observed in a study of T-cell memory formation after mild COVID-19. Germline V gives CDR1 DFQATT, CDR2 SNEGSKA (reference sequence). V lost 2 bases to trimming and J lost 3 bases, with 16 bases between them. The CDR3 is 16 residues long. This clonotype was picked up many times. Its antigen is currently unknown. TCRdb independently ran MiXCR on the 5' RACE reads; one entry per CDR3 protein. The table lists a few hundred thousand distinct CDR3 sequences, 25% to 30% of them singletons. Study outcomes and limitations: Day 15 to 85 contracting clones showed balanced CD4/CD8; day 15 to 37 expanders favored CD4+.

Material for sequencing was PBMCs or a T cell subset sorted from them (not recorded which). V usage is TRBV20-1 and J usage is TRBJ2-2; D may be TRBD1 (6 bases). The TCR comes from an adult woman who had mild COVID-19 (a few samples of this study predate the infection). Cell type and time point are not known. CDR3 amino acids: CSARSPSGTHTGELFF. DNA for the CDR3: TGCAGTGCTAGATCCCCTTCCGGGACACACACCGGGGAGCTGTTTTTT.